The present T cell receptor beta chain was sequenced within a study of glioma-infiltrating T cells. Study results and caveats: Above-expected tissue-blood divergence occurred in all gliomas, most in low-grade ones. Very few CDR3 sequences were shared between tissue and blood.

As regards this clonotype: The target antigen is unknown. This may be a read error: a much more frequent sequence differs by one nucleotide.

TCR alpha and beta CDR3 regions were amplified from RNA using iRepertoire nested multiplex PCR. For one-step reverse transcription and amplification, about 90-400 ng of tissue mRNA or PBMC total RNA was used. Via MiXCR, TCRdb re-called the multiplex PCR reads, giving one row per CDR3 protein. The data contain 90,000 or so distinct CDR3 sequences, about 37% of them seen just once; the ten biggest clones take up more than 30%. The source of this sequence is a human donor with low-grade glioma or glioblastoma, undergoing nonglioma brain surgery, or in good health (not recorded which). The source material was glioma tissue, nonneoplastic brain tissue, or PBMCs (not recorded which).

CDR3: CASSLGTGDSYEQYF. In DNA, the CDR3 is TGTGCCAGCAGCCTCGGGACAGGGGATTCCTACGAGCAGTACTTC. The chain has TRBV11-2 and TRBJ2-7; 10 bases align to TRBD1. The V gene end was trimmed by 5 bases and the J gene end by 1 base; junction bases not matched to a gene: 5. Germline assignment: CDR1 SGHAT and CDR2 FQNNGV. The CDR3 sequence is 15 residues long.